The clone carrying this T cell receptor (beta chain) has only one observation. Its antigen is still unknown. The CDR3 extends over 15 amino acids. Trimming took 3 bases from V and 5 from J; bases not matched to a gene: 9. CDR1 and CDR2 from the germline V gene are SGHTA and FQGNSA. The data were produced by immunoSEQ multiplex PCR, yet TCRdb's version contains in-frame clones alone and is incomplete. Altogether around 65,000 clones are present, about four fifths being singletons, with the ten largest covering roughly 5.7%. The data belong to a study of a mutant IDH1 vaccine in newly diagnosed glioma. Overall study findings and caveats: It seemed that pseudoprogression was not linked to changes in the top peripheral T cell clonotypes.

Time point here: week 11, during vaccination. Doses consisted of 300 ug of mutant IDH1 20-mer peptide each, paired with topical imiquimod. The TCR sequence derives from a man aged 50-59 years with glioma. This specimen was PBMCs, taken from a glioma patient whose treatment included an IDH1 peptide vaccine. The chain couples TRBV7-2 to TRBJ2-5, with 7 bases matching TRBD1. DNA for the CDR3: TGTGCCAGCAGCTTTCCTTTAGGGGGCCGTGAGACCCAGTACTTC. It encodes CASSFPLGGRETQYF. Looking up the rest from reference TRBV7-2 and TRBJ2-5 gives the full variable domain: GAGVSQSPSNKVTEKGKDVELRCDPISGHTALYWYRQSLGQGLEFLIYFQGNSAPDKSGLPSDRFSAERTGGSVSTLTIQRTQQEDSAVYLCASSFPLGGRETQYFGPGTRLLVL.